These 20 T cell receptor beta chains were sequenced from one sample in a study of tissue T cells after allogeneic stem cell transplantation. Some clones are missing from TCRdb's copy, which holds only in-frame ones; the method was immunoSEQ multiplex PCR. Of about 6,300 clones in the sample, about 74% were seen once. The starting material was tissue from the rectum, obtained at autopsy. Every receptor here comes from a woman aged 18 to 49 with breast cancer.

This clone showed up just once. The CDR3 protein is CASSLGQVSYEQYF. CDR3 nucleotides: TGTGCCAGTAGCCTCGGACAGGTCTCCTACGAGCAGTACTTC. This rearrangement joins TRBV19 to TRBJ2-7, with 7 nucleotides matching TRBD1. Germline assignment: CDR1 LNHDA and CDR2 SQIVND (reference sequence). CDR3 size: 14 residues. The trim removed 6 bases at V and 0 bases at J, leaving 5 bases unmatched. Full variable domain (missing parts from reference TRBV19 and TRBJ2-7): DGGITQSPKYLFRKEGQNVTLSCEQNLNHDAMYWYRQDPGQGLRLIYYSQIVNDFQKGDIAEGYSVSREKKESFPLTVTSAQKNPTAFYLCASSLGQVSYEQYFGPGTRLTVT.

The chain has TRBV11-1 and TRBJ2-4; D might be TRBD1 (6 bases). The CDR3 contains 15 residues. The germline V gene has CDR1 SGHAT and CDR2 FQDESV (reference sequence). The V and J ends lost 5 bases and 1 base respectively, with 12 bases between them. The CDR3 sequence: CASSARDRAKNIQYF. The CDR3 DNA follows: TGTGCCAGCAGCGCGCGAGACAGGGCCAAAAACATTCAGTACTTC. The full variable domain, completed using reference TRBV11-1 and TRBJ2-4, is EAEVAQSPRYKITEKSQAVAFWCDPISGHATLYWYRQILGQGPELLVQFQDESVVDDSQLPKDRFSAERLKGVDSTLKIQPAELGDSAMYLCASSARDRAKNIQYFGAGTRLSVL.

This clone has just one count. The V call is TRBV24-1, the J call TRBJ2-1; 10 nucleotides agree with TRBD2. The CDR3 is made up of 15 amino acids. With V trimmed by 10 bases and J by 5 bases, 10 bases remained unmatched. The germline gives CDR1 KGHDR, CDR2 SFDVKD. The CDR3, as DNA: TGTGCCACTTCTAGCGGGAGAAGGTCTCACAATGAGCAGTTCTTC. Protein product: CATSSGRRSHNEQFF.

A note on this clone: A much larger clone lies a single base off, so this may be a read error. Other nucleotide sequences from this sample produce the same CDR3. The chain links TRBV2 to TRBJ2-3; 10 nucleotides align to TRBD1. Germline CDR1 is SNHLY and CDR2 is FYNNEI. This CDR3 is 15 amino acids long. The CDR3 nucleotides read TGTGCCAGTAGTGGTAGGACAGGGGGTACAGATACGCAGTATTTT. Translated: CASSGRTGGTDTQYF.

V usage is TRBV2 and J usage is TRBJ1-1, with 7 bases aligning to TRBD1. CDR3 length: 14 amino acids. The V and J ends lost 6 bases and 0 bases, in that order; junction bases with no gene match: 4. Germline CDR1 SNHLY, CDR2 FYNNEI. The CDR3 protein is CASSPGQVNTEAFF. The CDR3 DNA sequence: TGTGCCAGCAGCCCCGGACAGGTGAACACTGAAGCTTTCTTT.

This clone was counted only a few times. The chain is built from TRBV6-2 or TRBV6-3 and TRBJ2-3; D gene uncertain. Germline CDR1 MNHEY, CDR2 SVGEGT. V lost 5 bases, J lost 6 bases, and 9 bases lay in between. There are 12 residues in the CDR3. CDR3 region: CASSVRLDTQYF. The CDR3 bases are TGTGCCAGCAGTGTACGCTTGGATACGCAGTATTTT.

This clone was detected only a few times. The chain has TRBV19 and TRBJ2-7; a weak D match, TRBD1 (5 bases). CDR3 length: 13 amino acids. V was cut by 3 bases and J by 3 bases, with 9 bases left in between. The germline V gene encodes CDR1 LNHDA and CDR2 SQIVND (reference sequence). The CDR3 DNA reads as TGTGCCAGTAGTATGCAAGGGGACTACGAGCAGTACTTC. It is translated as CASSMQGDYEQYF.

The CDR3 reads CASSSSGRAGEETQYF. Written as DNA, the CDR3 is TGTGCCAGCAGCTCTAGCGGGAGGGCGGGGGAAGAGACCCAGTACTTC. The J gene is TRBJ2-5, the V gene TRBV7-9; the match to TRBD2 covers 12 bases. In germline, CDR1 is SEHNR, CDR2 FQNEAQ (reference sequence). This CDR3 comprises 16 residues. V lost 4 bases, J lost 3 bases, and 6 bases stayed unmatched.

V usage is TRBV6-4 and J usage is TRBJ1-2, with 8 bases lining up with TRBD1. There are 14 residues in the CDR3. Germline CDR1 MRHNA, CDR2 SNTAGT. The ends lost 2 bases at V and 4 bases at J; junction bases unmatched: 3. The CDR3 DNA follows: TGTGCCAGCAGTGACAACGACAGGGGCTATGGCTACACCTTC. Translation: CASSDNDRGYGYTF.

The chain uses TRBV6-5 and TRBJ1-5; the D gene is possibly TRBD1 (6 bases). This CDR3 region has 13 residues. Trimming took 7 bases from V and 4 from J, leaving 11 bases between them. Germline CDR1 MNHEY, CDR2 SVGAGI. The DNA for the CDR3 is TGTGCCAGCACCAACGACAGGAATCAGCCCCAGCATTTT. It translates to CASTNDRNQPQHF.

In its sample, this clone was seen a few times. V usage is TRBV2 and J usage is TRBJ1-4; perhaps TRBD1 as D (5 bases). Trimming stripped 6 bases from V and 8 bases from J, with 22 bases between. Germline CDR1 reads SNHLY; CDR2 reads FYNNEI. This CDR3 is 16 amino acids long. CDR3 protein: CASSELNVGVGEKLFF. In nucleotides, the CDR3 is TGTGCCAGCAGCGAACTAAATGTAGGGGTCGGGGAAAAACTGTTTTTT.

The J gene is TRBJ2-2, the V gene TRBV5-1; D is undetermined. Germline-derived CDR1 and CDR2 are SGHRS and YFSETQ. Trimming took 1 base from V and 1 from J, leaving 8 bases between them. This CDR3 is 15 amino acids long. The chain's CDR3 is CASSLSRKNTGELFF. In nucleotides, the CDR3 is TGCGCCAGCAGCTTGAGTAGGAAGAACACCGGGGAGCTGTTTTTT.

This clone came up once. CDR3 region: CASSLTSGREYAYEQYF. The CDR3 DNA is TGTGCCAGCAGCTTAACTAGCGGGAGAGAGTACGCCTACGAGCAGTACTTC. V is TRBV7-2 and J is TRBJ2-7, with TRBD2 identical over 11 bases. This CDR3 is 17 amino acids long. J was trimmed by 2 bases and V by 2 bases; bases with no gene match: 8. Germline V gene data show CDR1 as SGHTA and CDR2 as FQGNSA.

The V and J genes are TRBV5-4 and TRBJ1-2, with a tentative D call TRBD1 (6 bases). CDR1 and CDR2 (germline): SGHNT, YYREEE (reference sequence). Trimming took 3 bases from V and 8 from J, leaving 14 bases between them. The CDR3 is made up of 13 amino acids. The CDR3 DNA reads TGTGCCAGCAGCTGGGGACAAGGGGAAGGCTACACCTTC. Translation gives CASSWGQGEGYTF.

This clone was recorded only once. The chain joins TRBV5-1 to TRBJ2-7; TRBD2 might be the D (6 bases). Germline V gene lookup returns CDR1 SGHRS and CDR2 YFSETQ. The CDR3 spans 16 residues. Trimming removed 0 bases at V and 3 bases at J, with 16 bases between. This CDR3 is CASSLGSRDLLYEQYF. As DNA, the CDR3 is TGCGCCAGCAGCTTGGGATCGCGGGACCTCCTCTACGAGCAGTACTTC.

V and J are TRBV19 and TRBJ2-3; the D is unclear. The V gene lost 9 bases and the J gene lost 6 bases, with 13 bases spanning the gap. CDR1 LNHDA and CDR2 SQIVND come from the germline V gene (reference sequence). The CDR3 consists of 12 residues. The CDR3 is CASTGSGDTQYF. The CDR3 DNA is TGTGCCAGCACGGGTTCGGGCGATACGCAGTATTTT.

The count of this clone is one. This chain links TRBV5-4 with TRBJ1-2; D gene ambiguous. The CDR3 is made up of 13 amino acids. Germline values: CDR1 SGHNT, CDR2 YYREEE (reference sequence). Trimming stripped 1 base from V and 7 bases from J, with 11 bases between. The chain's CDR3 is CASSLWEGLGYTF. CDR3 DNA: TGTGCCAGCAGCTTGTGGGAGGGTCTTGGCTACACCTTC.

This clone came up a few times. V is TRBV4-3 and J is TRBJ2-1; 7 bases match TRBD1. The germline V gene encodes CDR1 LGHNA and CDR2 YSLEER. After removal of 2 bases from V and 12 bases from J, the junction contained 4 bases not matched to a gene. The CDR3 covers 12 residues. CDR3 DNA sequence: TGCGCCAGCAGCCAATCGACAGGGATGCAGTTCTTC. Protein product: CASSQSTGMQFF.

This clone was counted between two and nine times. V and J are TRBV10-1 and TRBJ1-5; D is uncertain. Trimming shortened V by 3 bases and J by 7 bases, and 7 bases separated the two germline ends. The germline V gene encodes CDR1 WNHNN and CDR2 SYGVQD (reference sequence). The CDR3 length is 12 residues. The CDR3: CASSERRQPQHF. CDR3 nucleotide sequence: TGCGCCAGCAGTGAAAGGCGGCAGCCCCAGCATTTT.

V gene TRBV4-2 combines with J gene TRBJ2-7, with 10 bases identical to TRBD1. J was trimmed by 5 bases and V by 2 bases; bases with no gene match: 3. The CDR3 totals 14 residues. Germline loops: CDR1 LGHNA, CDR2 YNFKEQ. DNA for the CDR3: TGTGCCAGCAGCCAACAAGACAGGGGGCACGAGCAGTACTTC. It codes for CASSQQDRGHEQYF.